The 23 T cell receptor beta chains below were found in one sample sequenced in a study of shared clonotypes between healthy human individuals. This table comes from immunoSEQ multiplex PCR, and its TCRdb copy is limited to in-frame clones, with some not included. In the table there are over 850,000 clones, 70% to 80% of which are singletons. The sequencing input was memory CD4+ T cells from PBMCs. The subset: CD45RA-negative fraction. The origin of the receptors is a man in his late teens or twenties in good health. Some clones in this sample may be carry-over from other donors' samples.

This chain links TRBV4-1 with TRBJ1-2, with a tentative D call TRBD1 (5 bases). CDR1 is MGHRA and CDR2 is YSYEKL in the germline V gene. With 1 base removed from V and 8 bases from J, the gap between germline ends came to 11 bases. This CDR3 contains 13 residues. CDR3 nucleotide sequence: TGCGCCAGCAGCCAAGTAGGGGCTCAGGGCTACACCTTC. Residues: CASSQVGAQGYTF.

In regard to this clone: Other DNA sequences in the same sample also yield this CDR3. CDR3 nucleotide sequence: TGTGCCAGCAGTTACAGGGGGCTTAATGAAAAACTGTTTTTT. It specifies CASSYRGLNEKLFF. The chain combines TRBV28 with TRBJ1-4; TRBD1 matches at 9 bases. Germline values: CDR1 MDHEN, CDR2 SYDVKM. This CDR3 region has 14 residues. Losses at the gene ends were 4 bases for V and 4 bases for J; bases not matched to a gene: 1.

This clone showed up just a few times. This rearrangement joins TRBV4-1 to TRBJ1-4, with unresolved D. V was cut by 1 base and J by 8 bases, with 11 bases left in between. CDR3 length: 14 amino acids. Germline V gene sequence: CDR1 MGHRA, CDR2 YSYEKL. The CDR3, as DNA: TGCGCCAGCAGCCAAGCCGGACTGGGGGAAAAACTGTTTTTT. Protein product: CASSQAGLGEKLFF.

V usage is TRBV5-1 and J usage is TRBJ1-3, with D hard to call. The CDR3 has 16 residues. Per the germline V gene, CDR1 is SGHRS and CDR2 is YFSETQ. Deletions cut 0 bases from V and 3 bases from J, with 13 bases between. In nucleotides, the CDR3 is TGCGCCAGCAGCTTGGCCGGGCAGGCGAATGGAAACACCATATATTTT. Translation gives CASSLAGQANGNTIYF.

The gene calls are TRBV29-1 and TRBJ2-1; either TRBD1 or TRBD2 may supply D (5 bases each). The CDR3 totals 11 residues. CDR1 is SQVTM, CDR2 ANQGSEA, per germline. V was trimmed by 6 bases and J by 12 bases, leaving 15 bases between them. CDR3 amino acids: CSVPFLRGQFF. The CDR3 DNA reads as TGCAGCGTCCCTTTCCTGAGGGGGCAGTTCTTC.

The chain combines TRBV7-9 with TRBJ1-2, with TRBD1 as a possible D gene (5 bases). Trimming took off 7 bases at V and 8 bases at J, with 17 bases between the two ends. Germline V gives CDR1 SEHNR, CDR2 FQNEAQ (reference sequence). This CDR3 region has 13 residues. CDR3 in DNA: TGTGCCAGCAACCCCGGGGGAGTGAGCGGCTACACCTTC. Encoded protein: CASNPGGVSGYTF. Based on the CDR3 plus reference TRBV7-9 and TRBJ1-2, the full variable domain is DTGVSQNPRHKITKRGQNVTFRCDPISEHNRLYWYRQTLGQGPEFLTYFQNEAQLEKSRLLSDRFSAERPKGSFSTLEIQRTEQGDSAMYLCASNPGGVSGYTFGSGTRLTVV.

This clone has just one count. The chain joins TRBV19 to TRBJ2-3, with 7 bases aligning to TRBD1. Looked up from germline, CDR1 is LNHDA and CDR2 is SQIVND (reference sequence). J was trimmed by 2 bases and V by 10 bases; bases with no gene match: 6. CDR3 length equals 13 residues. The CDR3 is CATRGQDTDTQYF. DNA for the CDR3: TGTGCCACCCGAGGACAGGACACAGATACGCAGTATTTT.

About this clone: Other DNA sequences in this sample translate to the same CDR3. In DNA, the CDR3 is TGCGCCAGCAGCTTGGACCCCGGGGGCACTGAAGCTTTCTTT. It translates to CASSLDPGGTEAFF. This sequence joins TRBV5-1 and TRBJ1-1; D possibly corresponds to TRBD1 (5 bases). The CDR3 extends over 14 amino acids. Germline-derived CDR1 and CDR2 are SGHRS and YFSETQ. The V end was cut by 0 bases, the J end by 4 bases, with 10 bases between. The full variable domain, in which reference TRBV5-1 and TRBJ1-1 provide the parts outside the CDR3, is KAGVTQTPRYLIKTRGQQVTLSCSPISGHRSVSWYQQTPGQGLQFLFEYFSETQRNKGNFPGRFSGRQFSNSRSEMNVSTLELGDSALYLCASSLDPGGTEAFFGQGTRLTVV.

The genes are TRBV30 and TRBJ2-1; no firm D call. V lost 3 bases and J lost 8, with 11 bases in between. CDR1 GTSNPN and CDR2 SVGIG come from the germline V gene (reference sequence). This CDR3 contains 12 residues. In DNA, the CDR3 is TGTGCCTGGAGGGCTAGTTCGGATGAGCAGTTCTTC. It specifies CAWRASSDEQFF. The variable domain in full, completed from reference TRBV30 and TRBJ2-1, reads SQTIHQWPATLVQPVGSPLSLECTVEGTSNPNLYWYRQAAGRGLQLLFYSVGIGQISSEVPQNLSASRPQDRQFILSSKKLLLSDSGFYLCAWRASSDEQFFGPGTRLTVL.

The V call is TRBV11-1, the J call TRBJ2-6, with 7 bases identical to TRBD1. The V gene's germline CDR1 is SGHAT and CDR2 FQDESV (reference sequence). CDR3 length: 15 residues. The ends lost 4 bases at V and 0 bases at J; junction bases unmatched: 0. The DNA for the CDR3 is TGTGCCAGCAGCTCAGGGGGCTCTGGGGCCAACGTCCTGACTTTC. It translates to CASSSGGSGANVLTF.

The V call is TRBV21-1, the J call TRBJ2-3; the table's D call, TRBD1, was not checked against the DNA. TRBV21-1 is annotated as a pseudogene. The CDR3 is 17 amino acids. The CDR3 reads CASSPQGAGGFADTQYF. The CDR3 DNA reads TGTGCCAGCAGCCCCCAGGGGGCAGGGGGCTTCGCAGATACGCAGTATTTT.

This clone was observed a handful of times. The chain employs TRBV5-4 and TRBJ2-2; 12 nucleotides line up with TRBD2. CDR3 length: 16 amino acids. With 2 bases clipped from V and 5 bases from J, the junction kept 4 bases outside the gene matches. Germline loops: CDR1 SGHNT, CDR2 YYREEE (reference sequence). For the CDR3, the DNA is TGTGCCAGCAGCTTTTGGCTAGCGGGGGGGACCGGGGAGCTGTTTTTT. It yields the protein CASSFWLAGGTGELFF.

In the case of this clone: Other nucleotide sequences in the sample specify the same CDR3. The rearrangement links TRBV16 to TRBJ1-2, with a weak D call TRBD1 (5 bases). The germline gives CDR1 KGHSY, CDR2 FQNENV. The CDR3 sequence is 14 residues long. The V and J ends lost 0 bases and 4 bases respectively, with 9 bases between them. The CDR3: CASSQSAGTYGYTF. CDR3 in DNA: TGTGCCAGCAGCCAATCGGCAGGGACCTATGGCTACACCTTC.

The chain uses TRBV2 and TRBJ1-4, with 7 bases that match TRBD1. Losses at the gene ends were 5 bases for V and 7 bases for J; bases not matched to a gene: 7. This CDR3 is 14 amino acids long. Germline loops: CDR1 SNHLY, CDR2 FYNNEI. The CDR3 DNA is TGTGCCAGCAGTAAATCCGGGACAGTTGAAAAACTGTTTTTT. Protein: CASSKSGTVEKLFF.

The V call is TRBV28, the J call TRBJ1-1; 9 bases match TRBD1. J was trimmed by 4 bases and V by 11 bases; bases with no gene match: 14. Germline V lookup: CDR1 MDHEN, CDR2 SYDVKM. The CDR3 sequence is 15 residues long. The CDR3 here is CAARTAVTGGTEAFF. Written as DNA, the CDR3 is TGTGCCGCGAGAACCGCGGTGACAGGGGGCACTGAAGCTTTCTTT. Filled out from reference TRBV28 and TRBJ1-1, the complete variable domain reads DVKVTQSSRYLVKRTGEKVFLECVQDMDHENMFWYRQDPGLGLRLIYFSYDVKMKEKGDIPEGYSVSREKKERFSLILESASTNQTSMYLCAARTAVTGGTEAFFGQGTRLTVV.

As to this clone: One junction end does not reproduce the germline sequence, and a read error may be involved. The chain uses TRBV4-1 and TRBJ2-2; 7 bases match TRBD2. Germline-derived CDR1 and CDR2 are MGHRA and YSYEKL. The CDR3 is made up of 16 amino acids. CDR3 nucleotide sequence: TGCGCCAGCGGCCAGCTAGCGGACGCGAACACCGGGGAGCTGTTTTTT. Protein product: CASGQLADANTGELFF.

The CDR3 region has the DNA TGTGCCAGTAGTATTTATGAGAAACGATCAAGGGAAGGCTACACCTTC. Protein product: CASSIYEKRSREGYTF. The chain joins TRBV19 to TRBJ1-2; D uncertain. In germline, CDR1 is LNHDA, CDR2 SQIVND (reference sequence). Trimming left V 3 bases short and J 8 bases short, with 22 bases between. The CDR3 extends over 16 amino acids.

The rearrangement uses TRBV28 and TRBJ1-4; the D is unclear. The CDR3 totals 15 residues. V lost 5 bases and J lost 5, with 15 bases in between. From germline, CDR1 is MDHEN and CDR2 SYDVKM. Written as DNA, the CDR3 is TGTGCCAGCAGTACGCCCTCGGACGGGAATGAAAAACTGTTTTTT. It yields the protein CASSTPSDGNEKLFF.

A note on this clone: This sample also contains other DNA sequences that code for the same CDR3. The V gene is TRBV18, the J gene TRBJ2-1, with D unclear. There are 15 residues in the CDR3. V lost 0 bases to trimming and J lost 4 bases, with 10 bases between them. Germline values: CDR1 KGHSH, CDR2 LQKENI. CDR3 nucleotides: TGTGCCAGCTCACCACCGGGAACTGCTTACAATGAGCAGTTCTTC. The encoded protein is CASSPPGTAYNEQFF.

The chain links TRBV11-1 to TRBJ2-5; D not resolved. V gave up 5 bases and J gave up 7 bases, with 8 bases separating them. CDR1 is SGHAT and CDR2 is FQDESV in the germline V gene (reference sequence). The CDR3 extends over 11 amino acids. Here the CDR3 reads CASSSSGTQYF. The CDR3 DNA sequence: TGTGCCAGCAGCAGCTCGGGGACCCAGTACTTC. Complete variable domain (other parts from reference TRBV11-1 and TRBJ2-5): EAEVAQSPRYKITEKSQAVAFWCDPISGHATLYWYRQILGQGPELLVQFQDESVVDDSQLPKDRFSAERLKGVDSTLKIQPAELGDSAMYLCASSSSGTQYFGPGTRLLVL.

This clone was recorded once. This rearrangement joins TRBV28 to TRBJ1-4, with a weak D call TRBD1 (5 bases). V was shortened by 6 bases and J by 0 bases, with 14 bases between the two germline ends. The CDR3 loop spans 16 amino acids. Germline V CDR1 and CDR2: MDHEN, SYDVKM. The CDR3 sequence: CASSRGQTATNEKLFF. CDR3 DNA: TGTGCCAGCAGCCGAGGCCAGACAGCAACTAATGAAAAACTGTTTTTT.

V gene TRBV7-2 combines with J gene TRBJ1-1, with D unclear. The CDR3 sequence is 14 residues long. The V end was cut by 1 base, the J end by 8 bases, with 14 bases between. In germline, CDR1 is SGHTA, CDR2 FQGNSA. The CDR3 here is CASSLDSGFHEAFF. The CDR3 bases are TGTGCCAGCAGCTTAGATAGTGGGTTTCACGAAGCTTTCTTT.

The chain couples TRBV7-8 to TRBJ1-1; 8 bases align to TRBD1. The CDR3 is 12 residues long. Germline trimming cut 4 bases from V and 8 bases from J; bases unmatched to any gene: 3. Germline CDR1 is SGHVS and CDR2 is FQNEAQ. The CDR3 protein is CASSSYRGEAFF. Written as DNA, the CDR3 is TGTGCCAGCAGCTCCTACAGGGGGGAAGCTTTCTTT. The variable domain in full, with the rest retrieved from reference TRBV7-8 and TRBJ1-1, is GAGVSQSPRYKVAKRGQDVALRCDPISGHVSLFWYQQALGQGPEFLTYFQNEAQLDKSGLPSDRFFAERPEGSVSTLKIQRTQQEDSAVYLCASSSYRGEAFFGQGTRLTVV.